This TCR beta chain was retrieved from a study of blood T cell repertoires in COVID-19. Background on the study: PBMCs, B-cell-depleted T cells, or T cells were the source of the cDNA or gDNA that made up the material.

The CDR3 length is 15 residues. The V gene's germline CDR1 is SGHNT and CDR2 YYREEE (reference sequence). V was trimmed by 1 base and J by 0 bases, leaving 9 bases between them. Data came from immunoSEQ multiplex PCR; TCRdb stores just in-frame clones and leaves some out. The repertoire includes some 150,000 clones, 75% to 90% of them detected once, and around 5% sits in the top ten. The receptor was isolated from a human donor in a cohort sampled during active COVID-19. Sequencing used peripheral blood. The V and J genes are TRBV5-4 and TRBJ2-3, with TRBD2 as a possible D gene (6 bases). The CDR3 sequence is CASSLREVSTDTQYF. CDR3 DNA sequence: TGTGCCAGCAGCTTGAGGGAGGTTAGCACAGATACGCAGTATTTT.